This paragraph reports one TCR beta chain. Its antigen is currently unknown. Each cell subset's genomic DNA was divided evenly among several immunoSEQ plates. Method: immunoSEQ multiplex PCR; TCRdb's copy keeps in-frame clones and lacks some. Here the sample spans about 1,500,000 clones, 95% to 97% being singletons. CDR1 is SGHVS, CDR2 FQNEAQ, per germline. The CDR3 is 19 amino acids. Germline trimming cut 1 base from V and 6 bases from J; bases unmatched to any gene: 16. This specimen belongs to a study of shared clonotypes between healthy human individuals. Study at large: Three CD4 naive, three CD4 memory, two CD8 naive and one CD8 memory plate were used per donor. Findings of the study overall: The naive CD4 repertoires of a handful of donors were compared, and around 5% of clonotypes were shared.

The sequence came from a man younger than 45 in good health. The rearrangement links TRBV7-8 to TRBJ2-2; TRBD1 matches 8 bases. Material for sequencing was naive CD4+ T cells sorted from blood. Specified subset: CD45RA+ positively selected. This CDR3 is CASSLVRYPGTGVPGELFF. Written as DNA, the CDR3 is TGTGCCAGCAGCTTAGTTCGGTACCCCGGGACAGGTGTTCCCGGGGAGCTGTTTTTT.